Below, 27 T cell receptor beta chains from the same sample are listed, as sequenced in a study of CD8 T cells in Susac syndrome. RNA in amounts of roughly 0.5 to 1 ug was reverse transcribed with random hexamers. TCRdb re-derived calls from the immunoSEQ multiplex PCR reads in MiXCR, one entry per CDR3 protein. The data hold hundreds of thousands of distinct CDR3 sequences, with roughly 94% observed a single time. The sequenced sample consisted of CD4+ T cells from PBMCs. The receptor source for this set is a human donor with multiple sclerosis.

The CDR3 loop reads CASSPTGGANYGYTF. CDR3 bases: TGTGCCAGCAGCCCGACAGGGGGAGCTAACTATGGCTACACCTTC. The genes are TRBV3-1 and TRBJ1-2; 9 bases match TRBD1. In germline, CDR1 is LGHDT, CDR2 YNNKEL (reference sequence). CDR3 length: 15 amino acids. V lost 4 bases and J lost 0; bases outside the gene matches: 3.

V usage is TRBV10-3 and J usage is TRBJ2-7, with TRBD2 identical over 11 bases. Germline CDR1 ENHRY, CDR2 SYGVKD. J was trimmed by 4 bases and V by 5 bases; bases with no gene match: 4. The CDR3 contains 14 residues. DNA for the CDR3: TGTGCCATCAGTACGGGACTAGCGGCTTACGAGCAGTACTTC. It codes for CAISTGLAAYEQYF.

The chain links TRBV30 to TRBJ1-6; D not resolved. This CDR3 comprises 13 residues. Trimming stripped 3 bases from V and 0 bases from J, with 3 bases between. Germline values: CDR1 GTSNPN, CDR2 SVGIG (reference sequence). Here the CDR3 reads CAWRRSYNSPLHF. The CDR3 DNA sequence: TGTGCCTGGAGACGCTCCTATAATTCACCCCTCCACTTT.

This chain joins TRBV20-1 and TRBJ2-5; 11 positions agree with TRBD2. CDR1 is DFQATT, CDR2 SNEGSKA, per germline (reference sequence). This CDR3 has 14 residues. V lost 3 bases and J lost 3; bases outside the gene matches: 3. The CDR3 reads CSARRSGGEETQYF. In DNA form, the CDR3 reads TGCAGTGCTAGGCGTAGCGGGGGGGAAGAGACCCAGTACTTC.

The chain carries TRBV20-1 and TRBJ2-1; tentative D call: TRBD1 (6 bases). Germline-derived CDR1 and CDR2 are DFQATT and SNEGSKA (reference sequence). CDR3 length: 14 residues. V was trimmed by 6 bases and J by 8 bases, leaving 20 bases between them. CDR3 nucleotides: TGCAGTGCCGATCCCAAGACAGGCGGCCATGAGCAGTTCTTC. This codes for CSADPKTGGHEQFF.

This chain uses TRBV20-1 with TRBJ2-3; 15 bases are shared with TRBD2. The CDR3 sequence is 18 residues long. The J segment lost 1 base and the V segment lost 2 bases, leaving 7 bases of the junction unmatched. Germline V gene data show CDR1 as DFQATT and CDR2 as SNEGSKA (reference sequence). Written as DNA, the CDR3 is TGCAGTGCTAGAAAAGGACTAGCGGGGGGGCCGGGCACAGATACGCAGTATTTT. Its translation: CSARKGLAGGPGTDTQYF.

Only one count was recorded for this clonotype. The V call is TRBV5-1, the J call TRBJ2-7, with 12 bases aligning to TRBD2. The length of the CDR3 is 13 residues. Germline V gene lookup returns CDR1 SGHRS and CDR2 YFSETQ. J lost 4 bases, V lost 7 bases, and 3 bases had no gene match. For the CDR3, the DNA is TGCGCCAGCGGGACTAGCGGGCGGTACGAGCAGTACTTC. Protein: CASGTSGRYEQYF.

This clonotype was counted once. The chain recombines TRBV3-1 with TRBJ1-1; possibly TRBD1 for D (5 bases). Trimming pared 0 bases from V and 10 bases from J, leaving 9 bases between. CDR1 and CDR2 (germline): LGHDT, YNNKEL (reference sequence). The CDR3 extends over 12 amino acids. CDR3 DNA sequence: TGTGCCAGCAGCCAAGAGTCGGGGGTAGCTTTCTTT. This gives the protein CASSQESGVAFF.

This chain links TRBV7-9 with TRBJ1-6; TRBD1 matches 7 bases. Per the germline V gene, CDR1 is SEHNR and CDR2 is FQNEAQ (reference sequence). V lost 5 bases to trimming and J lost 7 bases; unmatched junction nucleotides: 5. The CDR3 is 14 amino acids. CDR3 amino acids: CASSMGQKNSPLHF. CDR3 bases: TGTGCCAGCAGCATGGGACAGAAGAATTCACCCCTCCACTTT.

This clonotype has only a few counts. This chain joins TRBV20-1 and TRBJ1-1, with a weak D call TRBD1 (5 bases). CDR3 length equals 11 residues. The V end was cut by 7 bases, the J end by 1 base, with 7 bases between. Germline lookup yields CDR1 DFQATT and CDR2 SNEGSKA (reference sequence). CDR3 residues: CSVQGNTEAFF. The CDR3 DNA sequence: TGCAGTGTCCAGGGGAACACTGAAGCTTTCTTT.

This chain connects TRBV6-5 to TRBJ2-7; D possibly corresponds to TRBD1 (6 bases). Trimming took off 6 bases at V and 7 bases at J, with 16 bases between the two ends. The germline gives CDR1 MNHEY, CDR2 SVGAGI. This CDR3 contains 13 residues. The chain's CDR3 is CASSPRGLGEQYV. The DNA for the CDR3 is TGTGCCAGCAGCCCCAGGGGCTTGGGAGAGCAGTACGTC.

DNA for the CDR3: TGCAGCGTTGTTCGCCAGGGGGCTGATACGCAGTATTTT. Translating gives CSVVRQGADTQYF. The V call is TRBV29-1, the J call TRBJ2-3, with 8 nucleotides matching TRBD1. The CDR3 is 13 residues long. The germline V gene has CDR1 SQVTM and CDR2 ANQGSEA. Unmatched junction bases numbered 6, after V lost 4 bases and J lost 6 bases.

In this sample, this clonotype turned up a few times. The chain links TRBV13 to TRBJ1-5; D not resolved. CDR3 size: 13 residues. Germline loops: CDR1 PRHDT, CDR2 FYEKMQ (reference sequence). The germline V and J ends were trimmed by 5 bases and 7 bases, with 12 bases remaining between them. In DNA, the CDR3 is TGTGCCAGCAGCCCCCGTAGAGGCCAGCCCCAGCATTTT. Its translation is CASSPRRGQPQHF.

V and J are TRBV9 and TRBJ1-2; D gene unclear. Germline V CDR1 and CDR2: SGDLS, YYNGEE. Trimming removed 6 bases from V and 0 bases from J, with 12 bases in between. The CDR3 sequence is 14 residues long. The CDR3 region is CASTLDLTNYGYTF. The CDR3 bases are TGTGCCAGCACATTGGATCTCACTAACTATGGCTACACCTTC.

J is TRBJ1-2 and V is TRBV20-1; TRBD1 matches 7 bases. Per germline, CDR1 DFQATT and CDR2 SNEGSKA (reference sequence). This CDR3 is 17 amino acids long. Trimming took 1 base from V and 0 from J; bases not matched to a gene: 11. In DNA form, the CDR3 reads TGCAGTGCTAGAGTCGGAGAGGGACAGAGATCTAACTATGGCTACACCTTC. Residues: CSARVGEGQRSNYGYTF.

This clonotype has just one count. The genes are TRBV9 and TRBJ2-3; D could derive from TRBD1 or TRBD2 (5 bases each). Trimming removed 4 bases from V and 4 bases from J, with 13 bases in between. The CDR3 has 14 residues. Germline CDR1 is SGDLS and CDR2 is YYNGEE. This CDR3 reads CASSPRGTPDTQYF. The CDR3 coding sequence is TGTGCCAGCAGCCCCAGAGGGACCCCAGATACGCAGTATTTT.

The chain uses TRBV30 and TRBJ1-5; D perhaps matches TRBD1 (6 bases). This CDR3 has 13 amino acids. In germline, CDR1 is GTSNPN, CDR2 SVGIG (reference sequence). V was trimmed by 2 bases and J by 5 bases, leaving 10 bases between them. The CDR3 sequence: CAWSQGWDQPQHF. The CDR3 nucleotides are TGTGCCTGGAGTCAGGGGTGGGATCAGCCCCAGCATTTT.

This clonotype was detected only once. The chain recombines TRBV5-4 with TRBJ2-3; a weak D match, TRBD1 (5 bases). Germline V gene data show CDR1 as SGHNT and CDR2 as YYREEE (reference sequence). The ends were cut back, 4 bases at V and 5 bases at J, with 20 bases in the middle. The CDR3 contains 16 residues. The CDR3 loop reads CASSPGPPRARDTQYF. CDR3 in DNA: TGTGCCAGCAGCCCCGGGCCTCCCAGGGCAAGAGATACGCAGTATTTT.

The chain uses TRBV13 and TRBJ1-6; D is perhaps TRBD1 (5 bases). The CDR3 has 14 amino acids. V lost 7 bases and J lost 3, with 10 bases in between. Per the germline V gene, CDR1 is PRHDT and CDR2 is FYEKMQ (reference sequence). CDR3 DNA: TGTGCCAGCACCTGGGGGGACTATAATTCACCCCTCCACTTT. Its translation is CASTWGDYNSPLHF.

DNA for the CDR3: TGTGCCTGGAGTGCCCGGGACAGGGGCCACGAGCAGTACTTC. It encodes CAWSARDRGHEQYF. This sequence joins TRBV30 and TRBJ2-7; 10 nucleotides match TRBD1. V shed 1 base and J 5 bases; nucleotides not matched to a gene: 5. Germline V gene lookup returns CDR1 GTSNPN and CDR2 SVGIG (reference sequence). The CDR3 loop spans 14 amino acids.

The chain joins TRBV29-1 to TRBJ1-2; 8 nucleotides align to TRBD1. In germline, CDR1 is SQVTM, CDR2 ANQGSEA. This CDR3 contains 16 residues. V was clipped by 6 bases and J by 2 bases; unmatched bases: 14. CDR3 loop: CSVRRGGQGGNYGYTF. In nucleotides, the CDR3 is TGCAGCGTCCGAAGGGGAGGACAGGGAGGGAACTATGGCTACACCTTC. Variable domain in full (rest from reference TRBV29-1 and TRBJ1-2): SAVISQKPSRDICQRGTSLTIQCQVDSQVTMMFWYRQQPGQSLTLIATANQGSEATYESGFVIDKFPISRPNLTFSTLTVSNMSPEDSSIYLCSVRRGGQGGNYGYTFGSGTRLTVV.

The V gene is TRBV6-5, the J gene TRBJ2-5; D is undetermined. This CDR3 has 13 amino acids. V shed 5 bases and J shed 0 bases, with 7 bases lying between them. Germline CDR1 reads MNHEY; CDR2 reads SVGAGI. The CDR3 nucleotides read TGTGCCAGCAGTAGAGCGTACCAAGAGACCCAGTACTTC. This sequence encodes CASSRAYQETQYF.

The chain couples TRBV2 to TRBJ2-5; D might be TRBD1 or TRBD2, each matching 5 bases. The V gene's germline CDR1 is SNHLY and CDR2 FYNNEI. The ends were cut back, 8 bases at V and 4 bases at J, with 14 bases in the middle. This CDR3 spans 13 amino acids. The CDR3 protein is CASLREGIETQYF. The CDR3 DNA reads as TGTGCCAGCCTGCGTGAGGGGATAGAGACCCAGTACTTC.

This clonotype was picked up one time. V usage is TRBV2 and J usage is TRBJ1-5; 9 bases are a match to TRBD1. The trim removed 6 bases at V and 0 bases at J, leaving 3 bases unmatched. CDR1 is SNHLY, CDR2 FYNNEI, per germline. The CDR3 is 15 residues long. The CDR3 DNA reads TGTGCCAGCAGCGCGGGACAGGGTAGCAATCAGCCCCAGCATTTT. The encoded protein is CASSAGQGSNQPQHF.

The chain joins TRBV12-3 or TRBV12-4 to TRBJ1-1; TRBD1 is a possible D gene (6 bases). The V end lost 8 bases, the J end lost 2 bases, and 12 bases lay between the germline ends. The CDR3 extends over 13 amino acids. The CDR3 sequence: CASSPTGNTEAFF. The CDR3 nucleotides read TGTGCCAGCTCGCCGACAGGCAACACTGAAGCTTTCTTT.

The genes are TRBV5-1 and TRBJ2-5; 8 bases match TRBD1. The CDR3 length is 13 residues. Germline V lookup: CDR1 SGHRS, CDR2 YFSETQ. Losses at the gene ends were 4 bases for V and 5 bases for J; bases not matched to a gene: 4. The DNA for the CDR3 is TGCGCCAGCAGCCGGGACAGGATGGAGACCCAGTACTTC. It codes for CASSRDRMETQYF. The full variable domain, in which reference TRBV5-1 and TRBJ2-5 provide the parts outside the CDR3, is KAGVTQTPRYLIKTRGQQVTLSCSPISGHRSVSWYQQTPGQGLQFLFEYFSETQRNKGNFPGRFSGRQFSNSRSEMNVSTLELGDSALYLCASSRDRMETQYFGPGTRLLVL.

This clonotype was observed once. The gene calls are TRBV6-2 or TRBV6-3 and TRBJ1-2; 7 positions match TRBD1. Germline assignment: CDR1 MNHEY and CDR2 SVGEGT. This CDR3 contains 12 residues. The V and J ends lost 8 bases and 1 base, in that order; junction bases with no gene match: 1. The CDR3 protein is CASGDSNYGYTF. The CDR3 DNA reads as TGTGCCAGCGGGGACAGTAACTATGGCTACACCTTC.